The TCR beta chain described here comes from a study of T cells in Graves' hyperthyroidism and ophthalmopathy. Study observations and caveats: The majority of expanded thyroid clonotypes above 0.001 also appeared in blood. Before onset, by a median of 6.5 months, the model predicted ophthalmopathy.

The CDR3 is 13 residues long. The V end lost 2 bases, the J end lost 0 bases, and 8 bases lay between the germline ends. Germline V CDR1 and CDR2: GTSNPN, SVGIG (reference sequence). There were TCR beta CDR3 regions amplified from RNA transcripts. The HTBI primer set was used in a first-round RT-PCR of the TCR CDR3. TCRdb reanalysed the multiplex PCR reads using MiXCR and keeps one entry per CDR3 protein. The data show 300,000 to 450,000 distinct CDR3 sequences, with roughly 18% seen just once and roughly a sixth held by the top ten. This clonotype was counted at least ten times. Its antigen is currently unknown. Diagnosing involved the use of clinical symptoms, serum thyroxine and TRAb, thyroid ultrasound and orbital computed tomography. Using less than 12 ml of fresh peripheral blood, PBMCs were prepared.

This chain links TRBV30 with TRBJ2-7; the D call may be TRBD1 or TRBD2 (6 bases each). The clonotype originates from a woman aged 40 to 50 with Graves' ophthalmopathy. Sequencing used blood. The CDR3 DNA reads as TGTGCCTGGAGTCCGGGGGCCTCCTACGAGCAGTACTTC. It translates to CAWSPGASYEQYF. The full variable domain, its missing parts supplied by reference TRBV30 and TRBJ2-7, is SQTIHQWPATLVQPVGSPLSLECTVEGTSNPNLYWYRQAAGRGLQLLFYSVGIGQISSEVPQNLSASRPQDRQFILSSKKLLLSDSGFYLCAWSPGASYEQYFGPGTRLTVT.